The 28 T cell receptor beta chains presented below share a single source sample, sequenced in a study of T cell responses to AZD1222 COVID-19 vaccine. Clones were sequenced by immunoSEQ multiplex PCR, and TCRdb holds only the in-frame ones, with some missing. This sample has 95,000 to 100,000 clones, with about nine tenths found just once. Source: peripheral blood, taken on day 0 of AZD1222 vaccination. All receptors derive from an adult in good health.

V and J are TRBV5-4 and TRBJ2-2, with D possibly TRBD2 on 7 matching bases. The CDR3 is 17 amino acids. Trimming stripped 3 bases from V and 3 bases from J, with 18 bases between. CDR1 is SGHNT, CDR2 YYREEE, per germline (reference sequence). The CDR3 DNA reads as TGTGCCAGCAGCTCAGTGGGGAGGGGGATACACACCGGGGAGCTGTTTTTT. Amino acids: CASSSVGRGIHTGELFF. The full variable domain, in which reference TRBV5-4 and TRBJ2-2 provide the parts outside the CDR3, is ETGVTQSPTHLIKTRGQQVTLRCSSQSGHNTVSWYQQALGQGPQFIFQYYREEENGRGNFPPRFSGLQFPNYSSELNVNALELDDSALYLCASSSVGRGIHTGELFFGEGSRLTVL.

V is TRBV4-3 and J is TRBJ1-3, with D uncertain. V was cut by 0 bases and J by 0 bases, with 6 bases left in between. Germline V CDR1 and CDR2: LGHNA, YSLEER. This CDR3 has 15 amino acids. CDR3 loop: CASSQERSSGNTIYF. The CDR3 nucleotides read TGCGCCAGCAGCCAAGAACGGAGCTCTGGAAACACCATATATTTT.

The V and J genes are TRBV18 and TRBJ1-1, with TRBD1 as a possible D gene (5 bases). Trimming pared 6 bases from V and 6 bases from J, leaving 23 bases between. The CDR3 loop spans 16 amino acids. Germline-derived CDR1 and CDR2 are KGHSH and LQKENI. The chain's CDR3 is CASSRDSFYTRAEAFF. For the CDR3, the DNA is TGTGCCAGCTCCCGGGACTCCTTCTATACCCGGGCTGAAGCTTTCTTT.

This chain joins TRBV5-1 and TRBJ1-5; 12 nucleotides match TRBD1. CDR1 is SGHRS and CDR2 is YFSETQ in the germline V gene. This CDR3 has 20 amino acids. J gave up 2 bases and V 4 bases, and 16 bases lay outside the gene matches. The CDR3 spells CASSRVDRDRGPVGNQPQHF. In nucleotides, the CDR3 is TGCGCCAGCAGCCGGGTGGACCGGGACAGGGGGCCGGTTGGCAATCAGCCCCAGCATTTT. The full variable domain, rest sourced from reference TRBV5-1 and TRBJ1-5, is KAGVTQTPRYLIKTRGQQVTLSCSPISGHRSVSWYQQTPGQGLQFLFEYFSETQRNKGNFPGRFSGRQFSNSRSEMNVSTLELGDSALYLCASSRVDRDRGPVGNQPQHFGDGTRLSIL.

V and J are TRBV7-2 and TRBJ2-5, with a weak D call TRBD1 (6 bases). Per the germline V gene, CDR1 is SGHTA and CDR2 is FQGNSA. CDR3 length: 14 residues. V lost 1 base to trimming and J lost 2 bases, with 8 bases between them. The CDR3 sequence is CASSLDQGQETQYF. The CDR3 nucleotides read TGTGCCAGCAGCTTAGACCAGGGGCAAGAGACCCAGTACTTC.

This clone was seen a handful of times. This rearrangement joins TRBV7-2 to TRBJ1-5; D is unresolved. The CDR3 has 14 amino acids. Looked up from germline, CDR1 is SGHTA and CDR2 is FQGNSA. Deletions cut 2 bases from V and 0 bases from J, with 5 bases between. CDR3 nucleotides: TGTGCCAGCAGCTTATCAAATAGCAATCAGCCCCAGCATTTT. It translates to CASSLSNSNQPQHF. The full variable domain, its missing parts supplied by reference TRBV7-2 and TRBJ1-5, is GAGVSQSPSNKVTEKGKDVELRCDPISGHTALYWYRQSLGQGLEFLIYFQGNSAPDKSGLPSDRFSAERTGGSVSTLTIQRTQQEDSAVYLCASSLSNSNQPQHFGDGTRLSIL.

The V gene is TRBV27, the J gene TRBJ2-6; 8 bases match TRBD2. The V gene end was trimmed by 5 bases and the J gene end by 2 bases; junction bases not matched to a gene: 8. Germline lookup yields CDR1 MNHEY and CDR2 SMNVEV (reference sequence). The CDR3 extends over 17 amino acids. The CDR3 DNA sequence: TGTGCCAGCAGTCCCCGGGAGGGGCTAACTGGGGCCAACGTCCTGACTTTC. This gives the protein CASSPREGLTGANVLTF.

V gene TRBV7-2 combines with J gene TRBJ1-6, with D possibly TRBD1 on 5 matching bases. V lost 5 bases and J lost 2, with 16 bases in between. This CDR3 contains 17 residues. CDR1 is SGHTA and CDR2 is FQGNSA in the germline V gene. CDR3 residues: CASSRPAGGPYNSPLHF. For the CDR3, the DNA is TGTGCCAGCAGCCGCCCCGCGGGGGGACCCTATAATTCACCCCTCCACTTT.

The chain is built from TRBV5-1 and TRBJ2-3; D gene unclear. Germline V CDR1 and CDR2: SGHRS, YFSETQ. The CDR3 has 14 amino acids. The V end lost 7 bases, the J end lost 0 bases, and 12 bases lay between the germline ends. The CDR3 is CASAPGPSTDTQYF. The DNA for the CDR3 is TGCGCCAGCGCTCCGGGTCCTAGCACAGATACGCAGTATTTT.

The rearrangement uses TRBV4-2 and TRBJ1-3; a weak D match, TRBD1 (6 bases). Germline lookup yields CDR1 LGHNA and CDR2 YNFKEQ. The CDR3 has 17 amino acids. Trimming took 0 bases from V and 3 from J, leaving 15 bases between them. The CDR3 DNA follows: TGTGCCAGCAGCCAAGATCCCCCAGGGGTTGATGGAAACACCATATATTTT. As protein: CASSQDPPGVDGNTIYF.

The CDR3 sequence is CASRLNSNQPQHF. As DNA, the CDR3 is TGTGCCAGCAGGCTTAATAGCAATCAGCCCCAGCATTTT. The V and J genes are TRBV7-2 and TRBJ1-5; the D is unclear. The germline gives CDR1 SGHTA, CDR2 FQGNSA. The CDR3 length is 13 residues. Trimming left V 6 bases short and J 0 bases short, with 6 bases between.

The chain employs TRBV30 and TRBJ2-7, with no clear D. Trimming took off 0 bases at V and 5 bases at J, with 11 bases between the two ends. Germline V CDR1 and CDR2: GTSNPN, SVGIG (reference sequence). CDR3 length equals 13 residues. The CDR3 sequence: CAWSVRPGNEQYF. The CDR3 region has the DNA TGTGCCTGGAGTGTACGGCCTGGGAACGAGCAGTACTTC.

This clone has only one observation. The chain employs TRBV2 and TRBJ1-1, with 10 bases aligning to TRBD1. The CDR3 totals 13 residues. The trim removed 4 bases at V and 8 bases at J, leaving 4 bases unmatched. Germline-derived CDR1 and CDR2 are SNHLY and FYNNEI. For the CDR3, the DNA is TGTGCCAGCAGTGGACAGGGGGCATTGGAAGCTTTCTTT. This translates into CASSGQGALEAFF.

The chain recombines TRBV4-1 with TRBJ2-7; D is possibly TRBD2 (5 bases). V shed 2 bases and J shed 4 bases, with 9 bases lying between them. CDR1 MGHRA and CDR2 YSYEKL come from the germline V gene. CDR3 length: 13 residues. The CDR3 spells CASSQPGEYEQYF. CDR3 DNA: TGCGCCAGCAGCCAACCCGGGGAATACGAGCAGTACTTC.

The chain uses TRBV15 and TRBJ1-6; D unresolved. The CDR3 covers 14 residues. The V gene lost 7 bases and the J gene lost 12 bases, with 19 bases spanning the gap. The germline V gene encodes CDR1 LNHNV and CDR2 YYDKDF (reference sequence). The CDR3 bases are TGTGCCACCACCATAGATCGGGCGGCTGGACCCCTCCACTTT. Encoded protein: CATTIDRAAGPLHF. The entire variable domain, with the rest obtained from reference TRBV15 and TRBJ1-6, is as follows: DAMVIQNPRYQVTQFGKPVTLSCSQTLNHNVMYWYQQKSSQAPKLLFHYYDKDFNNEADTPDNFQSRRPNTSFCFLDIRSPGLGDTAMYLCATTIDRAAGPLHFGNGTRLTVT.

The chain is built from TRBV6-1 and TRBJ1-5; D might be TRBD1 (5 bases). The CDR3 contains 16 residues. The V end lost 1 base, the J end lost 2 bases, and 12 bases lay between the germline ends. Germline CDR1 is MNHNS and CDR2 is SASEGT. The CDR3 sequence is CASSEEGRGRNQPQHF. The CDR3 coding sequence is TGTGCCAGCAGTGAAGAAGGTAGGGGACGCAATCAGCCCCAGCATTTT.

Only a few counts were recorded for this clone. CDR3 sequence (DNA): TGTGCCATCACTCGGGACCCGAGCACAGATACGCAGTATTTT. Its protein product is CAITRDPSTDTQYF. The J gene is TRBJ2-3, the V gene TRBV10-3; D may be TRBD1 or TRBD2 (5 bases each). Trimming stripped 7 bases from V and 0 bases from J, with 11 bases between. This CDR3 comprises 14 residues. Per the germline V gene, CDR1 is ENHRY and CDR2 is SYGVKD.

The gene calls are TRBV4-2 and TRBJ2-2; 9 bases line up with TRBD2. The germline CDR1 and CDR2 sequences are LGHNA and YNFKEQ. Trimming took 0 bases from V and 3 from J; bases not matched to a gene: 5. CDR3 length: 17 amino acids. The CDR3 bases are TGTGCCAGCAGCCAAGAACCCGCGGGGGGGTACACCGGGGAGCTGTTTTTT. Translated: CASSQEPAGGYTGELFF.

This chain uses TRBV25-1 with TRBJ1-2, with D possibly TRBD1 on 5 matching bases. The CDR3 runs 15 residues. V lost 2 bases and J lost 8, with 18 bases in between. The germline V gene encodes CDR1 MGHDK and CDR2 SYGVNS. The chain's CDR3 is CASSEGTGPVGGYTF. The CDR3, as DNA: TGTGCCAGCAGTGAAGGGACGGGCCCGGTGGGCGGCTACACCTTC.

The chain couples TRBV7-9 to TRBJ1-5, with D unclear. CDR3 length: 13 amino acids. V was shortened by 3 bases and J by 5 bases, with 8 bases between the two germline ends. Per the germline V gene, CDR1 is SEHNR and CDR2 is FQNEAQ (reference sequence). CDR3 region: CASSFDLYQPQHF. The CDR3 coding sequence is TGTGCCAGCAGCTTCGACTTATATCAGCCCCAGCATTTT. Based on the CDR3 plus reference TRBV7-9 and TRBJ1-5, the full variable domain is DTGVSQNPRHKITKRGQNVTFRCDPISEHNRLYWYRQTLGQGPEFLTYFQNEAQLEKSRLLSDRFSAERPKGSFSTLEIQRTEQGDSAMYLCASSFDLYQPQHFGDGTRLSIL.

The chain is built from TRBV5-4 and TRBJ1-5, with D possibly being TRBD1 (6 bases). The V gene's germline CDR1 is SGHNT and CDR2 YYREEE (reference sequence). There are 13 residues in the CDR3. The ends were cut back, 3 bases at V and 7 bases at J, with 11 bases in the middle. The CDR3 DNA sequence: TGTGCCAGCAGCTCAGGGGTAGGGCAGCCCCAGCATTTT. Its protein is CASSSGVGQPQHF.

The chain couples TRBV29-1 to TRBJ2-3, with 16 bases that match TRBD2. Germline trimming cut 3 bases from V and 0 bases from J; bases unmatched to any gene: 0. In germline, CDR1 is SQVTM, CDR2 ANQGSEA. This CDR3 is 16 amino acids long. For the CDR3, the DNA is TGCAGCGTTGAGGGACTAGCGGGGGGGAGCACAGATACGCAGTATTTT. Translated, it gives CSVEGLAGGSTDTQYF.

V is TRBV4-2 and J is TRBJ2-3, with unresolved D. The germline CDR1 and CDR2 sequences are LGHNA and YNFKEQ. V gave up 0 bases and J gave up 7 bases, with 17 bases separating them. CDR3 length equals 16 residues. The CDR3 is CASSQDYPGATHTQYF. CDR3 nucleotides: TGTGCCAGCAGCCAAGACTACCCCGGCGCCACCCATACGCAGTATTTT.

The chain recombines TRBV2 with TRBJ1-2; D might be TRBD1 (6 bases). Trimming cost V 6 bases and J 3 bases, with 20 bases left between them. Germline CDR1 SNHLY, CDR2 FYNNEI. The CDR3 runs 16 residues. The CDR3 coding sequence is TGTGCCAGCAGCCCCACCAAAACAGGGTACGACTATGGCTACACCTTC. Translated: CASSPTKTGYDYGYTF.

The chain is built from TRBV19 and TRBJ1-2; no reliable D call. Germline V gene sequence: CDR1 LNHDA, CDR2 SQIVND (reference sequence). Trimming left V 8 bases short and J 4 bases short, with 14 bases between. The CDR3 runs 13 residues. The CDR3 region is CASSDGVGYGYTF. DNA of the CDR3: TGTGCCAGTTCTGACGGGGTAGGCTATGGCTACACCTTC.

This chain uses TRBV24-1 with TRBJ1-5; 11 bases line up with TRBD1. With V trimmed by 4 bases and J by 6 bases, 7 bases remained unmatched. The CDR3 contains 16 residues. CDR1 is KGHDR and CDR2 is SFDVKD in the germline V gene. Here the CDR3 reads CATSEGGQGAIQPQHF. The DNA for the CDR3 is TGTGCCACCAGTGAAGGAGGACAGGGGGCGATTCAGCCCCAGCATTTT.

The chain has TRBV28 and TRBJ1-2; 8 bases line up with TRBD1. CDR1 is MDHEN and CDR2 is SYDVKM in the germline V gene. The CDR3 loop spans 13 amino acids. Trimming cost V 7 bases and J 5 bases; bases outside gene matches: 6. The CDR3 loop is CASTTGGWYGYTF. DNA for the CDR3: TGTGCCAGCACCACAGGGGGGTGGTATGGCTACACCTTC.

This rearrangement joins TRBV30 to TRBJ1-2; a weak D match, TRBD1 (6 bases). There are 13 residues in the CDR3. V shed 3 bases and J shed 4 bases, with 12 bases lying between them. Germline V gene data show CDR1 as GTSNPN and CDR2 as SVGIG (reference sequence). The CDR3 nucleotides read TGTGCCTGGAGGAGGGGGGAGTCCTATGGCTACACCTTC. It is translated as CAWRRGESYGYTF.